This TCR beta chain was sequenced for a study of graft-versus-host responses after intestinal transplantation (dated by TCRdb to the early 2020s). Looking at the study overall: The transplants that recipients got were multivisceral, liver-intestinal, or isolated intestinal. Bulk TCR-beta CDR3 sequencing was used to track graft-versus-host and host-versus-graft alloreactive T cell clones in the graft, circulation and bone marrow after intestinal transplantation. To identify alloreactive clones, pre-transplant mixed lymphocyte reaction products were sequenced and then compared with unstimulated pre-transplant donor and recipient T cells. The cohort enrolled some 23 intestinal transplant recipients, one of whom was a retransplant, and a few patients without pretransplant specimens were excluded. Every recipient was given anti-thymocyte globulin induction, followed by around three years of maintenance tacrolimus and steroids. Samples from a few later patients were sequenced in-house on an Illumina MiSeq with MiXCR processing rather than by the commercial service. Donor T cell macrochimerism was defined as a peak of at least 4% donor T cells among recipient peripheral blood mononuclear cells. General conclusions and limits of the study: GvH clones were found in recipient bone marrow, and some of the GvH clones appeared earlier in ileal mucosa or blood, which is consistent with an intestinal mucosal origin. Conclusions were limited by the relatively low number and heterogeneity of intestinal transplant patients. Early after transplant, peak levels of circulating GvH clones were associated with declines in HvG clones. In the allografts of patients with donor T cell macrochimerism, GvH to HvG T cell clonal ratios were high.

CDR1 and CDR2 (MNHEY, SMNVEV) derive from the germline V gene (reference sequence). CDR3 length: 13 amino acids, cysteine to phenylalanine. The entry retains the CDR3 DNA only, 39 bases that are in frame from base 1. The junction shows trimming of 7 bases on V and 4 bases on J, and the gene matches do not reach 5 bases of it. Library prep was done by the immunoSEQ multiplex PCR assay. For most patients, genomic DNA was isolated with the Qiagen DNeasy Blood and Tissue Kit and shipped frozen to Adaptive Biotechnologies for TCR sequencing. High-throughput TCR-beta CDR3 sequencing of genomic DNA from most patients was performed by Adaptive Biotechnologies. From the authors' description of their analysis: Adaptive's ImmunoSEQ software was the source of the TCR sequencing data for 18 patients, while a few other patients were processed with MiXCR and VDJtools. CD4 versus CD8 sorting errors were corrected by removing sequences found in both subsets at a frequency ratio below 5:1. CDR3 nucleotide sequences shared by donor and recipient were removed because the origin of these sequences could not be assigned. Alloreactive clones required at least 2-fold expansion over unstimulated cells and minimum CFSE-low frequency of 0.002% (template counts) or 0.001% (read counts). Clones detected in sequenced pre-transplant spleen, lymph node, or MLR CFSE-low populations of the donor or recipient were defined as mappable. The cumulative frequency of alloreactive clones was calculated as a percentage of all sequences, weighted by copy number. TCRdb stores this immuneACCESS table with in-frame sequences only. Part of the clones is absent; in the studies checked, under half of the shortfall reflects unresolved V genes, and no reason is known for the rest. V and J calls and clone size are copied from that table; D and trimming were computed from the DNA. Within this sample are roughly 8,500 clones, with roughly 30% of them counted one time only. 3% to 3.5% of the sample goes to the ten largest clones.

The time point label for this specimen denotes: cells obtained before transplantation from donor or recipient. Mixed lymphocyte reactions plated 200,000 CFSE-labeled pre-transplant responders with 200,000 irradiated violet-dye-labeled stimulators and were cultured for more than five days. After the mixed lymphocyte reaction, proliferating CD3+CD4+CFSE-low and CD3+CD8+CFSE-low responder cells were FACS-sorted on a BD Influx sorter. This clone is deemed medium-sized (0.01 to 0.1%). The record has no base qualities; no much larger clone is one base away. Here the sequenced sample was alloreactive CD8+ T cells from a mixed lymphocyte reaction culture, taken before transplantation. Per the publication, the cell subset or site label means: CFSE-low proliferating T cells sorted from roughly six-day pre-transplant mixed lymphocyte reaction (GvH or HvG direction). The source of this sequence is a human patient who was an organ donor for intestinal transplantation. The chain employs TRBV27 and TRBJ1-1, and 8 bases in between align with TRBD1. At the DNA level, the sequence is TGTGCCAGCAAGACCGACAGGGGCACTGAAGCTTTCTTT. The translation is CASKTDRGTEAFF.